A selection of T cell receptor beta chains follows, all from one sample in a study of spatial heterogeneity in lung cancer. TCRdb ran MiXCR on the 5' RACE reads and lists one entry per CDR3 protein. The sample records 60,000 to 65,000 distinct CDR3 sequences, about 8% being singletons. The specimen comprised PBMCs, sampled at surgery. These TCRs come from a female donor with early-stage non-small cell lung cancer. The CDR3 runs from the conserved cysteine through the conserved F or W. Each record gives: J gene, D gene, clone size, V gene, CDR3 DNA, CDR3 protein. The D gene is left open where the match is weak. Size tells how often a clone was seen (once, few, many) or the class of an expanded clone, and some rows leave it out.

TRBJ1-2 - - TRBV20-1 TGCAGTGCTAGAGCGACAGGAAACTATGGCTACACCTTC CSARATGNYGYTF
TRBJ1-1 - few TRBV6-5 TGTGCCAGCAGAGCAGGGCCGCACACTGAAGCTTTCTTT CASRAGPHTEAFF
TRBJ1-1 - - TRBV19 TGTGCCAGTAGTATAGACGCTAGATCGGCTTTCTTT CASSIDARSAFF
TRBJ2-2 - - TRBV12-3/TRBV12-4 TGTGCCAGCAGTTCACTTGCCGGGAACACCGGGGAGCTGTTTTTT CASSSLAGNTGELFF
TRBJ2-7 - few TRBV20-1 TGCAGTGCCCGACCCGGGACAAGCTACGAGCAGTACTTC CSARPGTSYEQYF
TRBJ2-3 TRBD1 many TRBV25-1 TGTGCCAGCCAGGGGGATGTCACAGATACGCAGTATTTT CASQGDVTDTQYF
TRBJ1-6 - few TRBV5-1 TGCGCCAGCAGCCCAGGGGAGAGCTCCTATAATTCACCCCTCCACTTT CASSPGESSYNSPLHF
TRBJ1-2 - - TRBV12-3/TRBV12-4 TGTGCCAGCAGTTTAGTACAGGACCTTGGCTACACCTTC CASSLVQDLGYTF
TRBJ2-5 - - TRBV7-9 TGTGCCAGCAGCTTAGACGGAACTCAAGAGACCCAGTACTTC CASSLDGTQETQYF
TRBJ2-7 TRBD2 many TRBV29-1 TGCAGCGTTCCAAAGGCTAGCGGGGCCGTTGGTGGGCAGTACTTC CSVPKASGAVGGQYF
TRBJ1-1 - - TRBV6-6 TGTGCCAGCGAGGGTAACACTGAAGCTTTCTTT CASEGNTEAFF
TRBJ2-3 - - TRBV10-3 TGTGCCATCAGTGCGGGGGAGATCACAGATACGCAGTATTTT CAISAGEITDTQYF
TRBJ1-2 - many TRBV5-4 TGTGCCAGCAGCTCGTACCGGGACACCTCTAACTATGGCTACACCTTC CASSSYRDTSNYGYTF
TRBJ2-2 - few TRBV6-1 TGTGCCAGCAGTGAAGGTACCCGGGTCACCGGGGAGCTGTTTTTT CASSEGTRVTGELFF
TRBJ2-1 - few TRBV20-1 TGCAGTGCTAGAGGTGATAGTTATAATGAGCAGTTCTTC CSARGDSYNEQFF
TRBJ2-3 - many TRBV5-1 TGCGCCAGCAGGAGCACAGATACGCAGTATTTT CASRSTDTQYF
TRBJ1-2 - - TRBV10-3 TGTGCCATCAGTGAGAGGGTGAGGGACGCCAATGGCTACACCTTC CAISERVRDANGYTF
TRBJ2-4 - few TRBV7-2 TGTGCCAGCAGCCCCCGGGACAAAAACATTCAGTACTTC CASSPRDKNIQYF
TRBJ2-7 TRBD2 - TRBV20-1 TGCAGTGCTAGAGATTTTGCTAGCGGGAGGGGTAGAGACCACGAGCAGTACTTC CSARDFASGRGRDHEQYF
TRBJ1-1 - many TRBV7-2 TGTGCCAGCAGCTTAGTGGGGGCGCTAGCTACTGAAGCTTTCTTT CASSLVGALATEAFF
TRBJ1-1 - - TRBV7-2 TGTGCCAGCAGCCGTGCCCCAGCCATGAACACTGAAGCTTTCTTT CASSRAPAMNTEAFF
TRBJ2-3 - - TRBV4-1 TGCGCCAGCAGCCAAGTGGATTCCACAGATACGCAGTATTTT CASSQVDSTDTQYF
TRBJ1-1 - few TRBV19 TGTGCCAGTTCAGCGGGGGGGACGAACACTGAAGCTTTCTTT CASSAGGTNTEAFF
TRBJ2-1 - few TRBV7-2 TGTGCCAGCAGCCCCGACTACTACAATGAGCAGTTCTTC CASSPDYYNEQFF
TRBJ2-3 - - TRBV28 TGTGCCAGCAGCCCCCCCTGGGGTCCACTTCCCACAGATACGCAGTATTTT CASSPPWGPLPTDTQYF
TRBJ1-4 - few TRBV12-3/TRBV12-4 TGTGCCAGCAGGGGGAGGGGACCAACTAATGAAAAACTGTTTTTT CASRGRGPTNEKLFF
TRBJ1-2 - many TRBV5-5 TGTGCCAGCAGCTTGGACAGGGTGACGATGAACTATGGCTACACCTTC CASSLDRVTMNYGYTF
TRBJ1-5 - few TRBV4-1 TGCGCCAGCAGCGGGAGCTTCAATCAGCCCCAGCATTTT CASSGSFNQPQHF
TRBJ2-3 TRBD1 many TRBV5-5 TGTGCCAGCAGCTTGCCCGGGACAGGGTTCACAGATACGCAGTATTTT CASSLPGTGFTDTQYF
TRBJ1-2 - many TRBV3-1 TGTGCCAGCAGCCCCGTTTTGCGTCAGCATATGGGCTACACCTTC CASSPVLRQHMGYTF
TRBJ1-4 - few TRBV29-1 TGCAGCGTTGAAGGCGGATCAACTAATGAAAAACTGTTTTTT CSVEGGSTNEKLFF
TRBJ1-3 TRBD1 medium-sized TRBV7-9 TGTGCCAGCAGCTTAAAATTGTGGACAGGGCCATCCTCTGGAAACACCATATATTTT CASSLKLWTGPSSGNTIYF
TRBJ2-1 - - TRBV12-5 TGTGCTAGTGGTTCCGGGAGTAGCGATGAGCAGTTCTTC CASGSGSSDEQFF
TRBJ1-3 - - TRBV4-2 TGTGCCAGCAGCCAAGCAGCGCGTTCTGGAAACACCATATATTTT CASSQAARSGNTIYF
TRBJ2-3 - few TRBV9 TGTGCCAGCAGCGTAGTGAGCGCGAGCACAGATACGCAGTATTTT CASSVVSASTDTQYF
TRBJ2-3 TRBD2 few TRBV7-9 TGTGCCAGCAGCCTTAGCGGGGTTAGCACAGATACGCAGTATTTT CASSLSGVSTDTQYF
TRBJ1-1 - many TRBV18 TGTGCCAGCTCCTCAACGCAAGGGGGTATGAACACTGAAGCTTTCTTT CASSSTQGGMNTEAFF
TRBJ2-2 TRBD1 - TRBV29-1 TGCAGCGTTTCAAGTGGGACAGGCTACAACACCGGGGAGCTGTTTTTT CSVSSGTGYNTGELFF
TRBJ1-5 TRBD1 few TRBV27 TGTGCCAGCAGCTTGAGGAAAACCGGGACAGGGAATCAGCCCCAGCATTTT CASSLRKTGTGNQPQHF
TRBJ2-1 TRBD2 many TRBV28 TGTGCCAGCAGTTTATTCAGCGGGAGAACCGACAATGAGCAGTTCTTC CASSLFSGRTDNEQFF
TRBJ2-2 - - TRBV27 TGTGCCAGCAGCGGGTCTTATAACACCGGGGAGCTGTTTTTT CASSGSYNTGELFF
TRBJ1-2 TRBD1 - TRBV7-9 TGTGCCAGCAGCTCCCCCGGGACAGGGGTGATTGGCTACACCTTC CASSSPGTGVIGYTF
TRBJ1-1 TRBD1 few TRBV9 TGTGCCAGCAGCGGACAGGGATCTAACACTGAAGCTTTCTTT CASSGQGSNTEAFF
TRBJ1-5 TRBD1 many TRBV5-5 TGTGCCAGCAGCTTTTGGACAGGGGGTCCCAATCAGCCCCAGCATTTT CASSFWTGGPNQPQHF
TRBJ1-4 - - TRBV6-6 TGTGCCAGCAGAGAATCGGACGGAAGCCATAATGAAAAACTGTTTTTT CASRESDGSHNEKLFF
TRBJ2-6 - few TRBV3-1 TGTGCCAGCAGCCCGGTGTACCTTGGGGCCAACGTCCTGACTTTC CASSPVYLGANVLTF
TRBJ1-1 - few TRBV18 TGTGCCAGCTCCGGGAACACTGAAGCTTTCTTT CASSGNTEAFF
TRBJ1-1 - many TRBV29-1 TGCAGCGTTGAATTGGGAGGGGCAGCTTTCTTT CSVELGGAAFF
TRBJ1-1 - - TRBV4-2 TGTGCCAGCAGCCAAATTGGACCCCCTGAGTTCGATTTCTTT CASSQIGPPEFDFF
TRBJ1-5 - few TRBV4-1 TGCGCCAGCAGCCAAACTCGGGGGGCCGGGGTACCTCAGCCCCAGCATTTT CASSQTRGAGVPQPQHF
TRBJ2-7 - many TRBV5-4 TGTGCCAGCAGCCCTGCTGTGGTAGCGGTAGGCTACGAGCAGTACTTC CASSPAVVAVGYEQYF
TRBJ2-3 - many TRBV9 TGTGCCCGCCCGGGGCAAGGCACAGATACGCAGTATTTT CARPGQGTDTQYF
TRBJ2-7 TRBD2 - TRBV9 TGTGCCAGCAGCGTAGATAGCGGGAGTTTGGGGGAGCAGTACTTC CASSVDSGSLGEQYF
TRBJ2-3 TRBD2 many TRBV24-1 TGTGCCACCAGTGATCCTGGCGGGGGTGGTACAGATACGCAGTATTTT CATSDPGGGGTDTQYF
TRBJ1-2 - - TRBV5-1 TGCGCCAGCAGCTTGGAGACAGGCGAAAACTATGGCTACACCTTC CASSLETGENYGYTF
TRBJ2-5 TRBD2 many TRBV29-1 TGCGGGACGGGACTACTTCAAGAGACCCAGTACTTC CGTGLLQETQYF
TRBJ2-2 - many TRBV5-1 TGCGCCAGCAGCTTGCGACTGGAGGCCGGGGAGCTGTTTTTT CASSLRLEAGELFF
TRBJ2-2 - - TRBV20-1 TGCAGTGCTAGAGATCTGAGGGGGGCCTCGAACACCGGGGAGCTGTTTTTT CSARDLRGASNTGELFF
TRBJ2-1 TRBD1 many TRBV27 TGTGCCAGCAGGACGACAGGGGGGAGCTCCTACAATGAGCAGTTCTTC CASRTTGGSSYNEQFF
TRBJ1-6 - many TRBV5-1 TGCGCCAGCAGCTTGGAAGGGAGCTCCTATAATTCACCCCTCCACTTT CASSLEGSSYNSPLHF